Listed below are T cell receptor beta chains from one sample, sequenced in a study of T cells and Merkel cell carcinoma outcomes. The table came from immunoSEQ multiplex PCR; TCRdb's copy has only in-frame clones and leaves some out. The data show 4,000 to 6,000 clones, roughly 81% seen once. The material sequenced was tumor tissue from Merkel cell carcinoma. The receptors here all came from a human donor with Merkel cell carcinoma. The CDR3 runs from the conserved cysteine through the conserved F or W. D genes are given only for firm matches. Rows give clone size only sometimes, using once, few, many, or a class for an expanded clone.

V	size	J	D	DNA	CDR3
TRBV7-2	.	TRBJ2-7	.	TGTGCCAGCAGCCGCAGCATCGAGCAGTACTTC	CASSRSIEQYF
TRBV28	.	TRBJ1-2	.	TGTGCCAGCAGTCCCCGGGGGAGGGGTGGCTACACCTTC	CASSPRGRGGYTF
TRBV27	.	TRBJ2-1	.	TGTGCCAGCAGTCCCACTCGGGACGGTGAGCAGTTCTTC	CASSPTRDGEQFF
TRBV6-1	.	TRBJ2-3	.	TGTGCCAGCAGTGACCACAGGGGGGGGACAGATACGCAGTATTTT	CASSDHRGGTDTQYF
TRBV27	.	TRBJ1-6	.	TGTGCCAGCCGCCTTTGGGCTTCGGATTCACCCCTCCACTTT	CASRLWASDSPLHF
TRBV28	.	TRBJ2-1	TRBD2	TGTGCCAGCAGCCGGAACACCCTAGCGGGCGCTACCTACAATGAGCAGTTCTTC	CASSRNTLAGATYNEQFF
TRBV5-1	few	TRBJ2-7	TRBD1	TGCGCCAGCAGCTCCGGACAGGGGAGTGTATTC	CASSSGQGSVF
TRBV4-3	.	TRBJ2-1	TRBD2	TGCGCCAGCAGCCAGGGATTTAGCGGGGGGGGCTACAATGAGCAGTTCTTC	CASSQGFSGGGYNEQFF
TRBV4-3	.	TRBJ1-2	.	TGCGCCAGCAGCCACTCCTGGGACGGGTCTTATGGCTACACCTTC	CASSHSWDGSYGYTF
TRBV7-2	.	TRBJ1-1	.	TGTGCCAGCAGCTTGTACACTGAAGCTTTCTTT	CASSLYTEAFF
TRBV25-1	.	TRBJ2-7	.	TGTGCCAGCAGTGAAGTAGGGAACGAGCAGTACTTC	CASSEVGNEQYF